The 17 T cell receptor beta chains in this list originate from one sample, sequenced in a study of blood T cell repertoires in COVID-19. Sequencing used immunoSEQ multiplex PCR; TCRdb keeps in-frame clones, though not all of them. The data hold almost 65,000 clones, with 88% observed a single time. Sequenced sample: PBMCs or T cells enriched from blood (not recorded which). These receptors all come from a woman between 35 and 50 years old who had recovered from COVID-19.

This chain uses TRBV13 with TRBJ2-3; 13 nucleotides agree with TRBD2. The trim removed 1 base at V and 6 bases at J, leaving 7 bases unmatched. Germline loops: CDR1 PRHDT, CDR2 FYEKMQ (reference sequence). The CDR3 extends over 17 amino acids. CDR3: CASSLETSGGTRDTQYF. CDR3 in DNA: TGTGCCAGCAGCTTAGAGACTAGCGGGGGGACTAGGGATACGCAGTATTTT.

V gene TRBV14 combines with J gene TRBJ2-4; tentative D call: TRBD2 (7 bases). Germline V gene sequence: CDR1 SGHDN, CDR2 FVKESK. V dropped 1 base and J dropped 6 bases, with 13 bases sitting between them. CDR3 size: 15 residues. This CDR3 reads CASSQAVGGGNIQYF. The DNA for the CDR3 is TGTGCCAGCAGCCAAGCGGTGGGAGGGGGAAACATTCAGTACTTC.

The chain couples TRBV13 to TRBJ2-7; 12 bases fit TRBD2. CDR3 length: 18 amino acids. With V trimmed by 5 bases and J by 0 bases, 11 bases remained unmatched. Germline-derived CDR1 and CDR2 are PRHDT and FYEKMQ (reference sequence). This CDR3 reads CASSLTTSGGPSSYEQYF. The DNA of the CDR3 is TGTGCCAGCAGCCTAACGACTAGCGGGGGCCCAAGCTCCTACGAGCAGTACTTC.

V is TRBV12-3 or TRBV12-4 and J is TRBJ2-3; D remains ambiguous. CDR3 length: 12 residues. V was cut by 6 bases and J by 0 bases, with 4 bases left in between. The CDR3 sequence: CASSVSTDTQYF. CDR3 bases: TGTGCCAGCAGCGTGAGCACAGATACGCAGTATTTT.

The chain is built from TRBV7-7 and TRBJ2-3; D gene ambiguous. Trimming left V 4 bases short and J 6 bases short, with 8 bases between. The germline V gene encodes CDR1 SSHAT and CDR2 FNYEAQ (reference sequence). The CDR3 consists of 12 residues. This CDR3 reads CASSSLSDTQYF. CDR3 sequence (DNA): TGTGCCAGCAGCTCCCTAAGCGATACGCAGTATTTT.

The chain combines TRBV9 with TRBJ2-3; the match to TRBD2 covers 9 bases. The CDR3 is made up of 16 amino acids. Trimming removed 0 bases from V and 2 bases from J; junction bases left unmatched: 4. The germline gives CDR1 SGDLS, CDR2 YYNGEE. The CDR3 DNA reads as TGTGCCAGCAGCGTAGGAAGCGGGGGGATCACAGATACGCAGTATTTT. It is translated as CASSVGSGGITDTQYF.

This clone was picked up one time. V is TRBV15 and J is TRBJ2-1; 11 positions agree with TRBD2. Germline trimming cut 3 bases from V and 7 bases from J; bases unmatched to any gene: 8. This CDR3 is 16 amino acids long. In germline, CDR1 is LNHNV, CDR2 YYDKDF (reference sequence). CDR3 sequence reads: CATSRERLAGRNEQFF. CDR3 sequence (DNA): TGTGCCACCAGCAGGGAGAGACTAGCGGGGAGGAATGAGCAGTTCTTC.

This chain connects TRBV5-1 to TRBJ2-5, with 8 bases aligning to TRBD2. V shed 4 bases and J 1 base; nucleotides not matched to a gene: 6. The CDR3 is 15 residues long. Germline CDR1 SGHRS, CDR2 YFSETQ. CDR3 coding DNA: TGCGCCAGCAGCCGGGGGGGAGTCCGCCAAGAGACCCAGTACTTC. It yields the protein CASSRGGVRQETQYF.

The J gene is TRBJ1-2, the V gene TRBV6-5; 7 positions match TRBD1. V trimming: 5 bases; J trimming: 3 bases; junction bases outside the gene matches: 9. The CDR3 has 15 amino acids. Germline V gene sequence: CDR1 MNHEY, CDR2 SVGAGI. CDR3: CASSQQGWGDYGYTF. CDR3 bases: TGTGCCAGCAGTCAACAGGGGTGGGGTGACTATGGCTACACCTTC.

CDR3 loop: CASSFYRPITGMTGELFF. The CDR3 nucleotides are TGTGCCAGCAGTTTTTATCGGCCAATAACAGGGATGACCGGGGAGCTGTTTTTT. This rearrangement joins TRBV27 to TRBJ2-2; maybe TRBD1 (6 bases). The CDR3 covers 18 residues. The V end was cut by 3 bases, the J end by 5 bases, with 22 bases between. CDR1 is MNHEY, CDR2 SMNVEV, per germline (reference sequence).

This rearrangement joins TRBV28 to TRBJ1-1; D is unresolved. Germline-derived CDR1 and CDR2 are MDHEN and SYDVKM. V was trimmed by 5 bases and J by 1 base, leaving 14 bases between them. This CDR3 has 15 residues. The CDR3 DNA reads as TGTGCCAGCAGTCCGACCTCTGCGGCGAACACTGAAGCTTTCTTT. The encoded protein is CASSPTSAANTEAFF.

This clone was seen just once. The CDR3 nucleotides read TGTGCCAGCAGCTTAGGGCTGCGTGACAGAAATTCACCCCTCCACTTT. Translated, it gives CASSLGLRDRNSPLHF. The chain has TRBV11-1 and TRBJ1-6; the D gene is possibly TRBD1 (5 bases). The ends were cut back, 1 base at V and 7 bases at J, with 14 bases in the middle. The germline CDR1 and CDR2 sequences are SGHAT and FQDESV (reference sequence). This CDR3 region has 16 residues.

The chain is built from TRBV19 and TRBJ2-7; no clear D gene. The germline V gene has CDR1 LNHDA and CDR2 SQIVND (reference sequence). This CDR3 contains 12 residues. V was cut by 3 bases and J by 5 bases, with 8 bases left in between. The CDR3 DNA is TGTGCCAGTAGTATTGGGCGTGACGAGCAGTACTTC. It codes for CASSIGRDEQYF.

This clone was counted between two and nine times. The chain links TRBV27 to TRBJ1-5, with D perhaps matching TRBD1 (6 bases). Germline values: CDR1 MNHEY, CDR2 SMNVEV (reference sequence). The CDR3 contains 14 residues. Trimming removed 6 bases at V and 4 bases at J, with 13 bases between. Here the CDR3 DNA reads TGTGCCAGCAGCCCCGCAGGGGTGAATCAGCCCCAGCATTTT. It encodes CASSPAGVNQPQHF.

The chain carries TRBV5-1 and TRBJ1-2; 9 bases match TRBD1. The CDR3 totals 15 residues. J lost 8 bases, V lost 4 bases, and 12 bases had no gene match. Germline V gene sequence: CDR1 SGHRS, CDR2 YFSETQ. CDR3 in amino acids: CASSVDPTGGRGYTF. In nucleotides, the CDR3 is TGCGCCAGCAGCGTTGATCCCACAGGGGGCCGCGGCTACACCTTC.

The chain carries TRBV6-5 and TRBJ1-5; TRBD1 aligns across 7 bases. The CDR3 totals 14 residues. Germline V lookup: CDR1 MNHEY, CDR2 SVGAGI. The V gene end was trimmed by 6 bases and the J gene end by 5 bases; junction bases not matched to a gene: 7. Here the CDR3 reads CASRRQGEDQPQHF. In DNA, the CDR3 is TGTGCCAGCAGGCGACAGGGCGAGGATCAGCCCCAGCATTTT.

The chain links TRBV2 to TRBJ1-5, with 9 bases lining up with TRBD1. Germline V gene sequence: CDR1 SNHLY, CDR2 FYNNEI. V was pared by 3 bases and J by 5 bases, with 8 bases of the junction left unmatched. The CDR3 extends over 16 amino acids. CDR3 nucleotides: TGTGCCAGCAGTGACGCCGACAGGGGGACCCATCAGCCCCAGCATTTT. The encoded protein is CASSDADRGTHQPQHF.